The T cell receptor (beta chain) under discussion was sequenced for a study of shared clonotypes between healthy human individuals. Overall study results and limits: The authors expected sequencing depth to affect clonotype sharing among donors.

Donors, healthy HIV-negative adults, lacked recent acute infections or vaccinations. Every donor, a Caucasian adult, lived in Nashville, Tennessee. On this clone: What it recognizes is unknown.

Germline V gives CDR1 LNHDA, CDR2 SQIVND (reference sequence). Trimming at V came to 6 bases and at J to 4 bases, leaving 5 bases not matched to a gene. The CDR3 has 13 residues. Assay execution proceeded at the deep level. The protocol was immunoSEQ multiplex PCR, while the TCRdb copy is restricted to in-frame clones and leaves out a portion. The profile shows some 500,000 clones, approximately 80% of them singletons. The sequence was collected from a woman aged 35 to 49 in good health. Some clones in this sample may be carry-over from other donors' samples. Sequenced: PBMCs. The V call is TRBV19, the J call TRBJ2-5; TRBD1 aligns across 7 bases. Here the CDR3 reads CASSLQGRETQYF. The CDR3 bases are TGTGCCAGTAGCTTACAGGGGCGAGAGACCCAGTACTTC.